What follows describes a single T cell receptor (beta chain). The V and J ends lost 3 bases and 1 base respectively, with 13 bases between them. The CDR3 length is 14 residues. Germline loops: CDR1 SQVTM, CDR2 ANQGSEA. The sorted Tregs were CD4+CD25+CD127-/low cells. Constant-region reverse primers amplified full-length variable regions, followed by semi-nested Nested Universal Primer A PCR. TCRdb re-called the 5' RACE reads through MiXCR, storing one row per CDR3 protein. The data hold approximately 40,000 distinct CDR3 sequences, with approximately 22% observed a single time. Source material: Tregs sorted from blood. V is TRBV29-1 and J is TRBJ2-7, with a tentative D call TRBD2 (6 bases). The source of this sequence is a female donor with breast cancer. CDR3 protein: CSVDGAGNSYEQYF. The DNA for the CDR3 is TGCAGCGTTGACGGAGCGGGCAATTCCTACGAGCAGTACTTC.